This note documents a single T cell receptor (beta chain) sequence. In its sample, this clonotype was seen many times. The clone's antigen remains unknown. No much larger clone exists at a distance of one base, and base qualities are not known. This sample is part of a study of T-cell memory formation after mild COVID-19 (dated by TCRdb to about 2021). The study in broad terms: TCR sequence clusters from the two donors were largely donor specific. In two donors, T-cell clones that expanded and contracted after mild COVID-19 were followed by sequencing TCRalpha and TCRbeta repertoires longitudinally. Two young, previously healthy adult volunteers, one female and one male, were included in the cohort.

What the work shows at the level of the full study, not this receptor alone: SARS-CoV-2 specificity was not confirmed for the second-wave clones peaking on day 37. Contracting CD4+ clones were located mainly in the CM and EM memory subsets, whereas CD8+ clones were found to be enriched in EMRA. Some responding clones were detected in pre-infection memory, which suggested that pre-existing cross-reactive memory T cells had joined the SARS-CoV-2 response. Only two mild cases were covered in the study, and larger cohorts including severe cases with pre-infection samples were considered necessary. From day 15 to 85, contracting clones showed balanced CD4/CD8 phenotypes, whereas a second wave of clones that expanded from day 15 to 37 leaned towards CD4+.

PBMCs were isolated by Ficoll-Paque density gradient centrifugation. V is clipped by 4 bases and J by 1 base, and the sequence between their germline boundaries is 17 bases long. From the germline V gene, CDR1 is SGDLS and CDR2 is YYNGEE. Its CDR3 holds 16 amino acids, cysteine through phenylalanine. The DNA shown is the 48-base CDR3, in frame from base 1. TCRdb lists the instrument as Illumina NovaSeq 6000. TCRalpha and TCRbeta cDNA libraries were built by 5'RACE with constant-segment primers, adding sample barcodes and unique molecular identifiers. Trizol reagent was used to extract RNA from every sample. Libraries were amplified in two PCR steps, with a second sample barcode and Illumina TruSeq adapters added in the second step. Libraries were sequenced on an Illumina NovaSeq with 2 x 150 bp paired-end reads. The original methods were these. Demultiplexing of reads and collapsing into UMI-guided consensus sequences were performed with migec v1.2.7. Using mixcr v2.1.11, UMI consensuses were aligned to TRA and TRB V and J templates and then assembled into clonotypes. A clonotype was counted as expanded or contracted only when both edgeR and NoisET called the clonotype significant, with the noise models trained on biological replicates. edgeR calls used a false discovery rate-adjusted p below 0.01 and a log2 fold-change threshold of 1. As an exploratory analysis of dynamics, max-normalized trajectories of the 1000 most abundant clonotypes were examined by PCA with hierarchical clustering. Separately sequenced CD4+ and CD8+ repertoires were used to assign the CD4 or CD8 phenotype of responding clones. TCRdb handled the public reads itself, with Q25 trimming in fastp and clone calling in MiXCR, and kept productive beta chains. Entries that share a CDR3 protein sequence are merged under the most common genes and DNA. The V and J calls shown here were made by TCRdb, not taken from the authors' results. A total of 400,000 or so distinct CDR3 sequences appear in this sample, around 20% of them only once. Of the sample, 7.5% to 9.5% falls within the top ten clones.

In this chain, TRBV9 is recombined with TRBJ1-1; the D gene is unclear. This TCR derives from an adult woman who had mild COVID-19 (a few samples of this study predate the infection). The sample titles of this study are shuffled in the database, so cell type and time point are left out; the donor was told from shared clones. The specimen sequenced was PBMCs or a T cell subset sorted from them (not recorded which). CDR3 protein: CASSFSVRSSNTEAFF. The nucleotides read TGTGCCAGCAGCTTTAGCGTGAGGTCGTCGAACACTGAAGCTTTCTTT.